This T cell receptor (beta chain) stems from a study of blood T cell repertoires in COVID-19. Study-wide background: The samples span acute and convalescent COVID-19 from the United States, Italy and Spain. From T cells, B-cell-depleted T cells, or PBMCs came the material, which was cDNA or gDNA.

Authors' data handling: Amplification from reference gene primers served as the basis for estimated nucleated cell counts. Libraries were prepared by immunoSEQ multiplex PCR; TCRdb keeps only in-frame clonotypes and omits some of them. V, J and clone size derive from that table, while D and trimming were established from the DNA sequence. The repertoire holds around 99,000 clones, with approximately 84% as singletons. This clone was counted between two and nine times. This CDR3 region has 17 residues. The sample consisted of peripheral blood. This clonotype was sampled from a human donor in a cohort sampled during active COVID-19. This chain connects TRBV21-1 to TRBJ1-6; no DNA check was done on the table's D call, TRBD1. TRBV21-1 is a pseudogene locus. The CDR3 protein is CASSKEVDRRDNSPLHF. CDR3 sequence (DNA): TGTGCCAGCAGCAAAGAGGTGGACAGGAGAGATAATTCACCCCTCCACTTT.